These T cell receptor beta chains were read from a single sample in a study of spatial heterogeneity in lung cancer. TCRdb ran MiXCR on the 5' RACE reads and lists one entry per CDR3 protein. The sample has approximately 50,000 distinct CDR3 sequences; roughly 7.4% are singletons. The sample consisted of PBMCs, taken at follow-up. The receptor source for this set is a female donor with early-stage non-small cell lung cancer. Both conserved end residues are part of each CDR3. D genes are given only for firm matches. The size field is filled for only some rows; it gives once, few, many or a size class.

>TRBV19|16|-|-|TRBJ2-2
CASSTDLISGTGELFF
TGTGCCAGTAGTACCGACCTGATCTCGGGCACCGGGGAGCTGTTTTTT
>TRBV7-2|15|-|few|TRBJ1-1
CASSSWGRTNTEAFF
TGTGCCAGCAGCTCTTGGGGCCGGACGAACACTGAAGCTTTCTTT
>TRBV7-8|15|-|many|TRBJ1-4
CASSPGAGNLEKLFF
TGTGCCAGCAGCCCGGGCGCGGGTAATCTTGAAAAACTGTTTTTT
>TRBV28|14|-|-|TRBJ2-3
CASSFSGFTDTQYF
TGTGCCAGCAGTTTTTCCGGGTTTACAGATACGCAGTATTTT
>TRBV7-2|15|TRBD2|many|TRBJ2-3
CASSLARLATDTQYF
TGTGCCAGCAGCTTAGCCCGACTAGCAACAGATACGCAGTATTTT
>TRBV6-5|15|-|few|TRBJ2-5
CASSDPRPRLATQYF
TGTGCCAGCAGCGACCCCCGCCCCCGATTGGCAACCCAGTACTTC
>TRBV20-1|16|-|few|TRBJ1-1
CSAGMTGLRMNTEAFF
TGCAGTGCTGGAATGACCGGACTGAGGATGAACACTGAAGCTTTCTTT
>TRBV7-2|15|TRBD1|few|TRBJ1-2
CASSLARQGPYGYTF
TGTGCCAGCAGCTTAGCAAGACAGGGTCCCTATGGCTACACCTTC
>TRBV19|14|TRBD1|many|TRBJ2-5
CASSIRQGWETQYF
TGTGCCAGTAGTATCCGACAGGGATGGGAGACCCAGTACTTC
>TRBV20-1|14|-|many|TRBJ1-2
CSARAQEGYYGYTF
TGCAGTGCTAGAGCCCAGGAGGGATACTATGGCTACACCTTC
>TRBV29-1|11|-|many|TRBJ2-5
CSVEVTLRKYF
TGCAGCGTTGAAGTTACCCTCCGAAAATACTTC
>TRBV21-1|14|-|many|TRBJ1-2
CASSTTGWDYGYTF
TGTGCCAGCAGCACGACAGGTTGGGACTATGGCTACACCTTC
>TRBV18|16|-|many|TRBJ2-3
CASSPPYGRSTDTQYF
TGTGCCAGCTCACCACCGTACGGGAGAAGCACAGATACGCAGTATTTT
>TRBV6-2/TRBV6-3|16|-|-|TRBJ1-5
CASRQRSGTVGQPQHF
TGTGCCAGCAGACAAAGAAGCGGAACCGTAGGTCAGCCCCAGCATTTT
>TRBV5-6|14|TRBD2|many|TRBJ2-5
CASSLIGGGETQYF
TGTGCCAGCAGCTTAATCGGCGGGGGGGAGACCCAGTACTTC
>TRBV5-1|17|-|many|TRBJ1-2
CASSSGLGGEGNYGYTF
TGCGCCAGCAGCTCCGGGCTTGGGGGAGAAGGGAACTATGGCTACACCTTC
>TRBV6-5|13|-|many|TRBJ2-7
CASIGVNSYEQYF
TGTGCCAGCATTGGGGTTAACTCCTACGAGCAGTACTTC
>TRBV24-1|15|TRBD1|many|TRBJ1-1
CATSETGTGGLGAFF
TGTGCCACCAGTGAAACCGGGACAGGGGGCTTGGGCGCTTTCTTT
>TRBV28|16|TRBD2|many|TRBJ2-4
CASSYSSGGVKNIQYF
TGTGCCAGCAGTTACTCTAGCGGGGGTGTCAAAAACATTCAGTACTTC
>TRBV2|11|-|few|TRBJ1-6
CASQENSPLHF
TGTGCCAGCCAGGAGAATTCACCCCTCCACTTT
>TRBV10-3|15|-|many|TRBJ2-2
CAISEHGTDTGELFF
TGTGCCATCAGTGAGCACGGGACGGATACCGGGGAGCTGTTTTTT
>TRBV20-1|10|-|-|TRBJ1-2
CSVGVDGYTF
TGCAGTGTGGGGGTCGATGGCTACACCTTC
>TRBV2|15|-|-|TRBJ2-5
CASMRPSATQETQYF
TGTGCCAGCATGAGGCCTAGCGCAACACAAGAGACCCAGTACTTC
>TRBV18|11|-|many|TRBJ2-3
CASSPKDTQYF
TGTGCCAGCTCACCTAAAGATACGCAGTATTTT
>TRBV20-1|18|-|few|TRBJ2-6
CSADGRLNAHSGANVLTF
TGCAGTGCTGATGGACGCTTGAATGCGCACTCTGGGGCCAACGTCCTGACTTTC
>TRBV4-3|16|TRBD1|medium-sized|TRBJ1-1
CASSQEFRGLGTEAFF
TGCGCCAGCAGCCAAGAGTTCAGGGGGCTGGGCACTGAAGCTTTCTTT
>TRBV6-2/TRBV6-3|16|-|-|TRBJ2-2
CASSYRRDKITGELFF
TGTGCCAGCAGTTACCGCCGGGACAAGATCACCGGGGAGCTGTTTTTT
>TRBV7-9|15|-|few|TRBJ1-5
CASGKTGHSNQPQHF
TGTGCCAGCGGAAAGACAGGCCATAGCAATCAGCCCCAGCATTTT
>TRBV9|16|TRBD2|-|TRBJ2-1
CASSVGGTSGAGEQFF
TGTGCCAGCAGCGTAGGGGGAACTAGCGGGGCTGGTGAGCAGTTCTTC
>TRBV6-6|13|-|-|TRBJ2-7
CASRGAPSYEQYF
TGTGCCAGCAGGGGAGCACCGAGCTACGAGCAGTACTTC
>TRBV5-1|16|TRBD1|few|TRBJ2-1
CASTRQGSSSYNEQFF
TGCGCCAGCACCCGACAGGGGTCCAGCTCCTACAATGAGCAGTTCTTC
>TRBV29-1|16|-|many|TRBJ2-7
CSVEGRKGTTGGEQYF
TGCAGCGTTGAAGGGAGGAAAGGGACAACCGGAGGCGAGCAGTACTTC
>TRBV29-1|14|-|-|TRBJ1-2
CSVARDGTNYGYTF
TGCAGCGTTGCACGTGACGGAACTAACTATGGCTACACCTTC
>TRBV4-1|15|TRBD1|few|TRBJ2-3
CASSLRDRSTDTQYF
TGCGCCAGCAGCCTCCGGGACAGGAGCACAGATACGCAGTATTTT
>TRBV6-2/TRBV6-3|15|TRBD2|many|TRBJ2-3
CASNQRGTPTDTQYF
TGTGCCAGCAACCAGCGGGGGACCCCCACAGATACGCAGTATTTT